This TCR beta chain was sequenced in a study of molecular identifiers for immune sequencing clone quantification. Study-wide findings and caveats: Spiked TCR RNA from one Jurkat cell reportedly showed up when mixed among one million naive cells.

Bulk libraries came from a prior protocol with listed TCR primers. TCRdb reprocessed the PCR reads via MiXCR and lists one record per CDR3 protein. There are a few hundred thousand distinct CDR3 sequences in the sample; 24% occur only once, and 0.7% to 0.95% lies in the top ten. Per the germline V gene, CDR1 is GTSNPN and CDR2 is SVGIG (reference sequence). The CDR3 loop spans 11 amino acids. V lost 4 bases, J lost 6 bases, and 4 bases lay in between. This clonotype has a handful of counts. What it binds is unknown. RNA fractions of 10%, 30% or 50% and about 19,000 to 1,000,000 sorted cells were the source of naive CD8 libraries.

The sequencing sample was made of naive CD8+ T cells from blood, with Jurkat cell RNA spiked in. Subset meaning: FACS-sorted CD8+CD4-CCR7+CD45RA+ naive T cells. This chain connects TRBV30 to TRBJ1-6; D is unclear. The receptor was derived from a human donor in good health. Some libraries in this study had Jurkat cell RNA spiked in. The CDR3 sequence is CAWTSNSPLHF. CDR3 bases: TGTGCCTGGACCAGTAATTCACCCCTCCACTTT. Together with reference TRBV30 and TRBJ1-6, the CDR3 gives the full variable domain: SQTIHQWPATLVQPVGSPLSLECTVEGTSNPNLYWYRQAAGRGLQLLFYSVGIGQISSEVPQNLSASRPQDRQFILSSKKLLLSDSGFYLCAWTSNSPLHFGNGTRLTVT.